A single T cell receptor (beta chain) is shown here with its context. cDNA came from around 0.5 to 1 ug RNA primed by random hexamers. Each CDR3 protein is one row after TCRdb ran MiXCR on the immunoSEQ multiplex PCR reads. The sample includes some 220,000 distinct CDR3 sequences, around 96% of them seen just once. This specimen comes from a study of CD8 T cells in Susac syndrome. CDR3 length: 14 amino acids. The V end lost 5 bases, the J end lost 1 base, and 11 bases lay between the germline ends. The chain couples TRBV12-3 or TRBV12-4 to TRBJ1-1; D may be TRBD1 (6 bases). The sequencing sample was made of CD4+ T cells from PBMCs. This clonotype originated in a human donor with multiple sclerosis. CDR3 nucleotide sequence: TGTGCCAGCAGTCCCGGACAGTGGAACACTGAAGCTTTCTTT. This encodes CASSPGQWNTEAFF.